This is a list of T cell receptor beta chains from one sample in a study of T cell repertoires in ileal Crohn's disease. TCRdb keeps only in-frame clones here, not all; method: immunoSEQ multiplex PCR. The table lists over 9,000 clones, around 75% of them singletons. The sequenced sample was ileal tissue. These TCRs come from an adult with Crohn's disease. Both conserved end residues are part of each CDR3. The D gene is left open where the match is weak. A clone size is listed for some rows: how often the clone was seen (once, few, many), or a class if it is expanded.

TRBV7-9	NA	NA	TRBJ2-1	CASSLVVSDSYNEQFF	TGTGCCAGCAGCTTAGTCGTTAGCGACTCCTACAATGAGCAGTTCTTC
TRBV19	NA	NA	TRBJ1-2	CASSIDRDSYGYTF	TGTGCCAGTAGTATAGATCGTGACAGCTATGGCTACACCTTC
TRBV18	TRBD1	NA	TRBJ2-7	CASSPDRGLHEQYF	TGTGCCAGCTCACCCGACAGGGGGCTGCACGAGCAGTACTTC
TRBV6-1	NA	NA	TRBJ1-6	CASSEGGEGSSPLHF	TGTGCCAGCAGTGAAGGGGGGGAGGGTAGTTCACCCCTCCACTTT
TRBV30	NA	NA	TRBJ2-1	CAWSLQFNEQFF	TGTGCCTGGAGTCTACAGTTCAATGAGCAGTTCTTC
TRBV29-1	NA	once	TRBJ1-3	CSVEDSSSGNTIYF	TGCAGCGTCGAAGACAGTTCCTCTGGAAACACCATATATTTT
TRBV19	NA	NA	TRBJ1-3	CASSTYYKNTIYF	TGTGCCAGTAGTACGTACTACAAAAACACCATATATTTT
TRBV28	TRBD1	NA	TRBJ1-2	CASSLAGTGAANYGYTF	TGTGCCAGCAGTTTGGCCGGGACAGGCGCCGCTAACTATGGCTACACCTTC
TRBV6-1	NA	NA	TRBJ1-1	CASSEDSLAEAFF	TGTGCCAGCAGTGAAGACAGTTTAGCTGAAGCTTTCTTT
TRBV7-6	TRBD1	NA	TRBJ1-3	CASSSGTGRGNTIYF	TGTGCCAGCAGCTCCGGGACAGGGAGGGGAAACACCATATATTTT
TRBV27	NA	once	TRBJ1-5	CASSLSVRGNQPQHF	TGTGCCAGCAGTTTATCGGTCAGGGGCAATCAGCCCCAGCATTTT
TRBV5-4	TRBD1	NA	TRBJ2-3	CASSLDRGQGGDTQYF	TGTGCCAGCAGCTTGGACCGGGGACAGGGTGGAGATACGCAGTATTTT